Listed below are T cell receptor beta chains from one sample, sequenced in a study of T-cell memory formation after mild COVID-19. TCRdb itself ran the 5' RACE reads through MiXCR, one entry per CDR3 protein. Counted here are 350,000 to 400,000 distinct CDR3 sequences, approximately 15% occurring once; the ten biggest clones make up about 22%. Sequencing was done on a sample of PBMCs or a T cell subset sorted from them (not recorded which). Receptors originate from a man aged 18 to 30 who had mild COVID-19 (a few samples of this study predate the infection). Cell type and time point are not known. Both conserved end residues are part of each CDR3. The order of the fields is D gene, clone size, CDR3 length, V gene, J gene, CDR3 DNA, CDR3 protein. A D gene is named only where the DNA matches it firmly. Not every row has a clone size; where given, it reads once, few, many or a size class.

NA	NA	17	TRBV7-6	TRBJ2-3	TGTGCCAGCAGCCCCCGAGGCACCGCCCAGAGCACAGATACGCAGTATTTT	CASSPRGTAQSTDTQYF
NA	few	14	TRBV5-1	TRBJ1-2	TGCGCCAGCAGCTTGCGGGTTGCAGACTATGGCTACACCTTC	CASSLRVADYGYTF
NA	few	15	TRBV6-6	TRBJ2-7	TGTGCCAGCAACCCGGGACACGGATCATCCTACGAGCAGTACTTC	CASNPGHGSSYEQYF
NA	NA	14	TRBV7-9	TRBJ2-3	TGTGCCAGCAGCTTATTTCGGCAGACAGATACGCAGTATTTT	CASSLFRQTDTQYF
NA	NA	15	TRBV7-2	TRBJ2-7	TGTGCCAGCAGCTTAGCGATACGGAGCTCCTACGAGCAGTACTTC	CASSLAIRSSYEQYF
TRBD2	NA	16	TRBV11-2	TRBJ2-5	TGTGCCAGCAGCCCCCGGATAGCGGGGGTCCAAGAGACCCAGTACTTC	CASSPRIAGVQETQYF
NA	few	16	TRBV21-1	TRBJ1-1	TGTGCCAGCAGCAAAGTCCCGGGACAGGGGAGCGCTGAAGCTTTCTTT	CASSKVPGQGSAEAFF
NA	few	13	TRBV7-9	TRBJ2-5	TGTGCCAGCAGCTTCAAGTTCCAAGAGACCCAGTACTTC	CASSFKFQETQYF
NA	NA	13	TRBV3-1	TRBJ1-4	TGTGCCAGCAGCCAAGACGGGAGGTTAAAACTGTTTTTT	CASSQDGRLKLFF
TRBD2	NA	16	TRBV4-2	TRBJ2-1	TGTGCCAGCAGCCAAGAGGCCGGGGGGGGCCTAAATGAGCAGTTCTTC	CASSQEAGGGLNEQFF
TRBD2	few	17	TRBV7-2	TRBJ2-3	TGTGCCAGCAGCTTAGGGGGGTCTAGCGGGGTAGGAGATACGCAGTATTTT	CASSLGGSSGVGDTQYF
NA	NA	12	TRBV11-1	TRBJ1-1	TGTGCCAGCAGGAGGAGTGGCACTGAAGCTTTCTTT	CASRRSGTEAFF
TRBD2	NA	16	TRBV12-3/TRBV12-4	TRBJ2-5	TGTGCCAGCAGTAGGATGAGCGGGGAGGAAAAAGAGACCCAGTACTTC	CASSRMSGEEKETQYF
NA	NA	15	TRBV6-5	TRBJ2-6	TGTGCCAGCAGCCTGCGGGCCACTGGGGCCAACGTCCTGACTTTC	CASSLRATGANVLTF
NA	few	13	TRBV7-2	TRBJ1-2	TGTGCCAGCACAAACCCGGGGGGGGATGGCTACACCTTC	CASTNPGGDGYTF
NA	NA	13	TRBV28	TRBJ2-5	TGTGCCAGCAGTTTTAGTTTCGGAGAGACCCAGTACTTC	CASSFSFGETQYF
NA	NA	13	TRBV20-1	TRBJ1-4	TGCAGTGCTCGGGGGGTCGCGGATGAAAAACTGTTTTTT	CSARGVADEKLFF
NA	NA	13	TRBV7-2	TRBJ1-2	TGTGCCAGCAGCCCCGAGGCGGGGGATGGCTACACCTTC	CASSPEAGDGYTF
NA	few	14	TRBV2	TRBJ2-1	TGTGCCAGCAGTGAAAGGCCTTCGTACAATGAGCAGTTCTTC	CASSERPSYNEQFF
NA	NA	12	TRBV6-2/TRBV6-3	TRBJ2-7	TGTGCCAGCAGTACAGAGTCCTACGAGCAGTACTTC	CASSTESYEQYF
NA	NA	15	TRBV5-1	TRBJ1-1	TGCGCCAGCAGCCTCCACTCACCCAGAGGCACTGAAGCTTTCTTT	CASSLHSPRGTEAFF
NA	few	14	TRBV20-1	TRBJ1-3	TGCAGTGCTAGTTTCGGCAGCTCTGGAAACACCATATATTTT	CSASFGSSGNTIYF
NA	NA	16	TRBV27	TRBJ1-1	TGTGCCAGCAGCCGAGTTGGGGGTGTCTTTATCACTGAAGCTTTCTTT	CASSRVGGVFITEAFF
NA	few	15	TRBV7-2	TRBJ2-5	TGTGCCAGCAGCTACAACTCCGGGACACTGGAGACCCAGTACTTC	CASSYNSGTLETQYF
NA	NA	16	TRBV7-6	TRBJ1-6	TGTGCCAGCAGCTTATCTGGGGACGGACGAAATTCACCCCTCCACTTT	CASSLSGDGRNSPLHF
TRBD2	NA	16	TRBV4-3	TRBJ2-3	TGCGCCAGCAGCCAAGATCGCGGGGGGCCCACAGATACGCAGTATTTT	CASSQDRGGPTDTQYF
NA	few	16	TRBV7-2	TRBJ1-1	TGTGCCAGCAGCAAGGGCGGTACGGCGGCGTACACTGAAGCTTTCTTT	CASSKGGTAAYTEAFF
TRBD2	NA	15	TRBV7-8	TRBJ2-7	TGTGCCAGCAGCTTAGAACTAGCGGGGTTACACGAGCAGTACTTC	CASSLELAGLHEQYF
NA	NA	15	TRBV2	TRBJ1-1	TGTGCCAGCACCCCGCAAGGCAGGTGGGGCACTGAAGCTTTCTTT	CASTPQGRWGTEAFF
NA	NA	14	TRBV9	TRBJ2-5	TGTGCCAGCAGCGTAGGAACGGGGGTAGAGACCCAGTACTTC	CASSVGTGVETQYF
NA	NA	15	TRBV7-3	TRBJ2-3	TGTGCCAGCAGCCCAGGGGAAACTAGCACAGATACGCAGTATTTT	CASSPGETSTDTQYF
NA	NA	13	TRBV7-8	TRBJ2-1	TGTGCCAGCAGCCGTCCCCCGGGGGCCGAGCAGTTCTTC	CASSRPPGAEQFF
NA	many	14	TRBV7-2	TRBJ1-2	TGTGCCAGCAGCTTAGACAGGGCTCCCTATGGCTACACCTTC	CASSLDRAPYGYTF
TRBD2	few	16	TRBV3-1	TRBJ2-1	TGTGCCAGCAGCCGCAGCGGGGGGTTGCCCTACAATGAGCAGTTCTTC	CASSRSGGLPYNEQFF
TRBD2	NA	15	TRBV7-6	TRBJ2-1	TGTGCCAGCAGCTCTCCTCTCGGGGGGGCCAGTGAGCAGTTCTTC	CASSSPLGGASEQFF
NA	NA	14	TRBV7-2	TRBJ2-1	TGTGCCAGCAGCTTATGGAAAGGGGAGCGTGAGCAGTTCTTC	CASSLWKGEREQFF
NA	NA	14	TRBV6-5	TRBJ1-2	TGTGCCGCCCGAGCTGGCGACAGGACCTATGGCTACACCTTC	CAARAGDRTYGYTF
NA	many	15	TRBV12-3/TRBV12-4	TRBJ2-2	TGTGCCAGCAGCAACTTCTTTTCAGACACCGGGGAGCTGTTTTTT	CASSNFFSDTGELFF
NA	many	16	TRBV5-1	TRBJ2-1	TGCGCCAGCAGCTTGGCCGGGGGAGGCAACTACAATGAGCAGTTCTTC	CASSLAGGGNYNEQFF
NA	NA	14	TRBV30	TRBJ2-6	TGTGCCTGGAGTGAGGGCTCTGGGGCCAACGTCCTGACTTTC	CAWSEGSGANVLTF
TRBD1	NA	17	TRBV7-2	TRBJ2-5	TGTGCCAGCAGCCCAACTGCCTGGACAGGGGTGCGGGAGACCCAGTACTTC	CASSPTAWTGVRETQYF
TRBD1	NA	13	TRBV5-1	TRBJ2-5	TGCGCCAGCAGACAGGGGGAGAGGGAGACCCAGTACTTC	CASRQGERETQYF
TRBD1	few	15	TRBV4-2	TRBJ1-3	TGTGCCAGCAGCCCTGGACAGGCGGGGGGAAACACCATATATTTT	CASSPGQAGGNTIYF
TRBD2	few	14	TRBV12-3/TRBV12-4	TRBJ2-5	TGTGCCAGCAGTGCCCGACTAGCGGAAGAGACCCAGTACTTC	CASSARLAEETQYF
NA	NA	13	TRBV25-1	TRBJ1-2	TGTGCCAGCAGTGAACCGGGAAACTATGGCTACACCTTC	CASSEPGNYGYTF
TRBD1	few	16	TRBV6-2/TRBV6-3	TRBJ1-5	TGTGCCAGCAGTTACTCGCCGGGACAGGGATATCAGCCCCAGCATTTT	CASSYSPGQGYQPQHF
NA	many	12	TRBV20-1	TRBJ2-3	TGCAGTGCTAGTCTTGACACAGATACGCAGTATTTT	CSASLDTDTQYF
TRBD1	few	13	TRBV7-9	TRBJ1-4	TGTGCCAGCAGCAATCCGGGACAGGAAAAACTGTTTTTT	CASSNPGQEKLFF